This T cell receptor beta chain was retrieved from a study of blood T cell repertoires in COVID-19. Study summary: Material from acute and convalescent COVID-19 was sourced from the United States, Italy and Spain. PBMCs, B-cell-depleted T cells, or T cells were the source of the cDNA or gDNA that made up the material.

In the source study's methods: Reference gene primer amplification yielded estimated nucleated cell counts. Assay: immunoSEQ multiplex PCR; the TCRdb copy retains only in-frame clones and omits some. That table supplies the V and J calls and clone size; D and trimming were determined from the DNA. The sample has 40,000 to 50,000 clones, over 75% seen once. As to this clone: One end of the junction is discordant with germline, which a read error may explain.

The TCR comes from a human donor in a cohort sampled during active COVID-19. Specimen: peripheral blood.

The CDR3 DNA follows: TGTGCCAGCAGCTTAACCGGGACTAGCGTATCGGTCTTC. It specifies CASSLTGTSVSVF. The chain combines TRBV11-2 with TRBJ2-1; TRBD2 aligns across 10 bases. The germline V gene has CDR1 SGHAT and CDR2 FQNNGV. The CDR3 covers 13 residues.